A selection of T cell receptor beta chains follows, all from one sample in a study of T cell responses to AZD1222 COVID-19 vaccine. Sequencing used immunoSEQ multiplex PCR; TCRdb keeps in-frame clones, though not all of them. The sample carries roughly 190,000 clones, around 92% recorded once. Sequencing used peripheral blood, obtained on day 0 of AZD1222 vaccination. These receptor sequences come from an adult in good health. The CDR3 runs from the conserved cysteine through the conserved F or W. D genes are given only for firm matches. For some rows the clone size is stated as once, few or many, or as a class when expanded; others skip it.

clone size: NA
D gene: NA
J gene: TRBJ2-1
V gene: TRBV30
CDR3 DNA: TGTGCCTGGAGTGTACTTGGGAATGAGCAGTTCTTC
CDR3 protein: CAWSVLGNEQFF

clone size: once
D gene: NA
J gene: TRBJ1-2
V gene: TRBV12-5
CDR3 DNA: TGTGCTAGTGGTTTGCCTATCCCCCTCACTAACTATGGCTACACCTTC
CDR3 protein: CASGLPIPLTNYGYTF

clone size: NA
D gene: NA
J gene: TRBJ2-3
V gene: TRBV5-4
CDR3 DNA: TGTGCCAGCAGCTTGGACAGATACACAGATACGCAGTATTTT
CDR3 protein: CASSLDRYTDTQYF

clone size: few
D gene: NA
J gene: TRBJ2-5
V gene: TRBV28
CDR3 DNA: TGTGCCAGCAGTTCAGGGGGGAGCCAAGAGACCCAGTACTTC
CDR3 protein: CASSSGGSQETQYF

clone size: NA
D gene: NA
J gene: TRBJ2-5
V gene: TRBV13
CDR3 DNA: TGTGCCAGCAGCTTAGGGGCAGGGGAAGAGACCCAGTACTTC
CDR3 protein: CASSLGAGEETQYF

clone size: NA
D gene: NA
J gene: TRBJ2-1
V gene: TRBV15
CDR3 DNA: TGTGCCACCAGCAGAGAGTTCGGGGGATTGTCCTACAATGAGCAGTTCTTC
CDR3 protein: CATSREFGGLSYNEQFF

clone size: NA
D gene: NA
J gene: TRBJ1-6
V gene: TRBV6-5
CDR3 DNA: TGTGCCAGCAGTCCCCGGGTAGGGCCCAATTCACCCCTCCACTTT
CDR3 protein: CASSPRVGPNSPLHF

clone size: NA
D gene: TRBD2
J gene: TRBJ2-7
V gene: TRBV28
CDR3 DNA: TGTGCCAGCAGTTCCAATAGCGGGGGCGAGCAGTACTTC
CDR3 protein: CASSSNSGGEQYF

clone size: NA
D gene: NA
J gene: TRBJ1-4
V gene: TRBV9
CDR3 DNA: TGTGCCAGCAGCAGCGGGGCAACTAATGAAAAACTGTTTTTT
CDR3 protein: CASSSGATNEKLFF

clone size: NA
D gene: NA
J gene: TRBJ1-1
V gene: TRBV5-1
CDR3 DNA: TGCGCCAGCAGCTTGGGGCAGGACACTGAAGCTTTCTTT
CDR3 protein: CASSLGQDTEAFF

clone size: NA
D gene: TRBD1
J gene: TRBJ1-4
V gene: TRBV6-1
CDR3 DNA: TGTGCCAGCAGTGAAGTGGACAGGGTGGCAACTAATGAAAAACTGTTTTTT
CDR3 protein: CASSEVDRVATNEKLFF

clone size: NA
D gene: TRBD1
J gene: TRBJ2-7
V gene: TRBV4-1
CDR3 DNA: TGCGCCAGCAGCCGAGTAACCGGGACAGGTTCCTACGAGCAGTACTTC
CDR3 protein: CASSRVTGTGSYEQYF

clone size: once
D gene: NA
J gene: TRBJ1-2
V gene: TRBV12-2
CDR3 DNA: TGTGCAAGTCGCTTAATTGCCCTGGACAGGGGATGGTGTGGCTACACCTTC
CDR3 protein: CASRLIALDRGWCGYTF

clone size: NA
D gene: TRBD1
J gene: TRBJ1-6
V gene: TRBV3-1/TRBV3-2
CDR3 DNA: TGTGCCAGCAGCCCTCTCGACAGGGGTCTGCCATCACCCCTCCACTTT
CDR3 protein: CASSPLDRGLPSPLHF

clone size: NA
D gene: TRBD2
J gene: TRBJ2-2
V gene: TRBV19
CDR3 DNA: TGTGCCAGTAGCCGAGGGGCCAGCGGGGGGGCCCCCGGGGAGCTGTTTTTT
CDR3 protein: CASSRGASGGAPGELFF

clone size: NA
D gene: TRBD2
J gene: TRBJ2-1
V gene: TRBV5-5
CDR3 DNA: TGTGCCAGCAGCCCTGGACTAGCTGGGGCGTACAATGAGCAGTTCTTC
CDR3 protein: CASSPGLAGAYNEQFF

clone size: NA
D gene: TRBD1
J gene: TRBJ1-2
V gene: TRBV27
CDR3 DNA: TGTGCCAGCAGGTCAGGGGGCATGGTCTATGGCTACACCTTC
CDR3 protein: CASRSGGMVYGYTF

clone size: NA
D gene: NA
J gene: TRBJ2-5
V gene: TRBV9
CDR3 DNA: TGTGCCAGCAGCGTAGTAGGGGAGACCCAGTACTTC
CDR3 protein: CASSVVGETQYF

clone size: NA
D gene: NA
J gene: TRBJ1-5
V gene: TRBV15
CDR3 DNA: TGTGCCACCAGCAGAGGGGGGGGGCTCCTTCATTTT
CDR3 protein: CATSRGGGLLHF

clone size: NA
D gene: NA
J gene: TRBJ1-1
V gene: TRBV6-1
CDR3 DNA: TGTGCCAGCAGTGAAGGACAGTGGGCCACTGAAGCTTTCTTT
CDR3 protein: CASSEGQWATEAFF

clone size: NA
D gene: NA
J gene: TRBJ2-1
V gene: TRBV7-3
CDR3 DNA: TGTGCCAGCAGCTATGAGGGAAGCTCCTACAATGAGCAGTTCTTC
CDR3 protein: CASSYEGSSYNEQFF

clone size: NA
D gene: TRBD2
J gene: TRBJ2-5
V gene: TRBV19
CDR3 DNA: TGTGCCAGTAGAGGACTAGCTTGGGAGACCCAGTACTTC
CDR3 protein: CASRGLAWETQYF

clone size: NA
D gene: TRBD1
J gene: TRBJ1-2
V gene: TRBV6-1
CDR3 DNA: TGTGCCAGCAGTGAATACAGGACAGGGGTAGGAGGTAACTATGGCTACACCTTC
CDR3 protein: CASSEYRTGVGGNYGYTF

clone size: NA
D gene: TRBD2
J gene: TRBJ2-5
V gene: TRBV9
CDR3 DNA: TGTGCCAGCAGCGTAGGTGAGCTAGCGGGGACCCAGTACTTC
CDR3 protein: CASSVGELAGTQYF

clone size: NA
D gene: NA
J gene: TRBJ1-2
V gene: TRBV18
CDR3 DNA: TGTGCCAGCTCACCCTCAGGGCCTCGCACTGGCTACACCTTC
CDR3 protein: CASSPSGPRTGYTF

clone size: NA
D gene: NA
J gene: TRBJ1-2
V gene: TRBV7-3
CDR3 DNA: TGTGCCAGCAGCAAAGACGGTTCATATGGCTACACCTTC
CDR3 protein: CASSKDGSYGYTF

clone size: NA
D gene: NA
J gene: TRBJ2-7
V gene: TRBV7-2
CDR3 DNA: TGTGCCAGCAGCTTAATGGGCTCCGAGCAGTACTTC
CDR3 protein: CASSLMGSEQYF

clone size: few
D gene: NA
J gene: TRBJ1-2
V gene: TRBV6-4
CDR3 DNA: TGTGCCAGCAGTGACTCGAGGTCAGGGCCGTCTTGTGCCTATGGCTACACCTTC
CDR3 protein: CASSDSRSGPSCAYGYTF

clone size: NA
D gene: NA
J gene: TRBJ1-6
V gene: TRBV6-5
CDR3 DNA: TGTGCCAGCAGTTACACAGGGCAATATAATTCACCCCTCCACTTT
CDR3 protein: CASSYTGQYNSPLHF

clone size: NA
D gene: NA
J gene: TRBJ2-1
V gene: TRBV18
CDR3 DNA: TGTGCCAGCCGAACCGACAGGACGTACTACAATGAGCAGTTCTTC
CDR3 protein: CASRTDRTYYNEQFF

clone size: NA
D gene: TRBD2
J gene: TRBJ2-5
V gene: TRBV3-1/TRBV3-2
CDR3 DNA: TGTGCCAGCAGCCAAGAATCGGTGTACGGGGGGGAGACCCAGTACTTC
CDR3 protein: CASSQESVYGGETQYF

clone size: NA
D gene: NA
J gene: TRBJ1-5
V gene: TRBV6-4
CDR3 DNA: TGTGCCAGCAGTGACCCCCGGGAAGATCAGCCCCAGCATTTT
CDR3 protein: CASSDPREDQPQHF

clone size: NA
D gene: TRBD2
J gene: TRBJ2-1
V gene: TRBV4-1
CDR3 DNA: TGCGCCAGCAGCCTCGGTGAGGCTAGCGGGTATCACAATGAGCAGTTCTTC
CDR3 protein: CASSLGEASGYHNEQFF

clone size: NA
D gene: TRBD1
J gene: TRBJ1-5
V gene: TRBV12-5
CDR3 DNA: TGTGCTAGTGGGGAACCGGGACAGGGGGATCAGCCCCAGCATTTT
CDR3 protein: CASGEPGQGDQPQHF

clone size: few
D gene: TRBD1
J gene: TRBJ2-2
V gene: TRBV7-9
CDR3 DNA: TGTGCCAGCAGCTCGCGCAAGGGACAGGGCCAGGGGAACACCGGGGAGCTGTTTTTT
CDR3 protein: CASSSRKGQGQGNTGELFF

clone size: NA
D gene: TRBD1
J gene: TRBJ1-5
V gene: TRBV7-2
CDR3 DNA: TGTGCCAGCAGCTACAGGGGGGCCCAGCCCCAGCATTTT
CDR3 protein: CASSYRGAQPQHF

clone size: NA
D gene: NA
J gene: TRBJ2-3
V gene: TRBV30
CDR3 DNA: TGTGCCTGGGATCCCCGGGCGGAAGATACGCAGTATTTT
CDR3 protein: CAWDPRAEDTQYF

clone size: once
D gene: NA
J gene: TRBJ1-1
V gene: TRBV5-6
CDR3 DNA: TGTGCCAGCAGCTTGGAACAGGTCATGAACACTGAAGCTTTCTTT
CDR3 protein: CASSLEQVMNTEAFF

clone size: once
D gene: NA
J gene: TRBJ2-3
V gene: TRBV6-2/TRBV6-3
CDR3 DNA: TGTGCCAGCAGTTACAGTGGGTATCAAGATACGCAGTATTTT
CDR3 protein: CASSYSGYQDTQYF

clone size: few
D gene: NA
J gene: TRBJ1-1
V gene: TRBV30
CDR3 DNA: TGTGCCTGGAGTGTAAACTGTTGGTTATGGGCTGAAGCTTTCTTT
CDR3 protein: CAWSVNCWLWAEAFF

clone size: NA
D gene: NA
J gene: TRBJ2-7
V gene: TRBV5-1
CDR3 DNA: TGCGCCAGCAGCTTGGCGGCAAAACTTATCTACGAGCAGTACTTC
CDR3 protein: CASSLAAKLIYEQYF

clone size: NA
D gene: NA
J gene: TRBJ2-2
V gene: TRBV5-1
CDR3 DNA: TGCGCCAGCAGCTTGGAGGCTAGACGGCTGAACACCGGGGAGCTGTTTTTT
CDR3 protein: CASSLEARRLNTGELFF

clone size: NA
D gene: TRBD1
J gene: TRBJ2-7
V gene: TRBV10-3
CDR3 DNA: TGTGCCATCAGTGGGGACAGCATCTACGAGCAGTACTTC
CDR3 protein: CAISGDSIYEQYF

clone size: NA
D gene: NA
J gene: TRBJ2-4
V gene: TRBV18
CDR3 DNA: TGTGCCAGCTCACCACCGGGCCAGGGGGGCGGGGATGGAAACATTCAGTACTTC
CDR3 protein: CASSPPGQGGGDGNIQYF

clone size: once
D gene: NA
J gene: TRBJ2-1
V gene: TRBV19
CDR3 DNA: TGTGCCAGTAGTAGGCAGAGCTCCTACAATGAGCAGTTCTTC
CDR3 protein: CASSRQSSYNEQFF

clone size: NA
D gene: NA
J gene: TRBJ1-2
V gene: TRBV28
CDR3 DNA: TGTGCCAGCAGTTTATCGGCCATCTATGGCTACACCTTC
CDR3 protein: CASSLSAIYGYTF

clone size: NA
D gene: NA
J gene: TRBJ2-1
V gene: TRBV7-2
CDR3 DNA: TGTGCCAGCAGTCCCTCGGGGGCGGGGGTACGGAATGAGCAGTTCTTC
CDR3 protein: CASSPSGAGVRNEQFF

clone size: few
D gene: TRBD1
J gene: TRBJ1-2
V gene: TRBV28
CDR3 DNA: TGTGCCAGCAGGACTAACAGGGGGCGCTTCGGATATGGCTACACCTTC
CDR3 protein: CASRTNRGRFGYGYTF

clone size: NA
D gene: NA
J gene: TRBJ2-3
V gene: TRBV27
CDR3 DNA: TGTGCCAGCAGTTTGGTCAGGACCGTCACAGATACGCAGTATTTT
CDR3 protein: CASSLVRTVTDTQYF

clone size: NA
D gene: TRBD1
J gene: TRBJ2-1
V gene: TRBV5-1
CDR3 DNA: TGCGCCAGCAGCTTGGGTGACAGGGGGCCGGGTAATGAGCAGTTCTTC
CDR3 protein: CASSLGDRGPGNEQFF

clone size: NA
D gene: NA
J gene: TRBJ1-5
V gene: TRBV28
CDR3 DNA: TGTGCCAGCAGCTTGGACGGATACAATCAGCCCCAGCATTTT
CDR3 protein: CASSLDGYNQPQHF

clone size: NA
D gene: TRBD2
J gene: TRBJ2-3
V gene: TRBV5-1
CDR3 DNA: TGCGCCAGCAGCTTTGGCAGCGGGGTAACAGATACGCAGTATTTT
CDR3 protein: CASSFGSGVTDTQYF

clone size: NA
D gene: NA
J gene: TRBJ1-1
V gene: TRBV7-9
CDR3 DNA: TGTGCCAGCACCAAGGGTGGGAGCACTGAAGCTTTCTTT
CDR3 protein: CASTKGGSTEAFF

clone size: NA
D gene: NA
J gene: TRBJ1-5
V gene: TRBV19
CDR3 DNA: TGTGCCAGTACCCCATGGGGGCGGAATCAGCCCCAGCATTTT
CDR3 protein: CASTPWGRNQPQHF

clone size: NA
D gene: NA
J gene: TRBJ1-3
V gene: TRBV7-9
CDR3 DNA: TGTGCCAGCAGCTTAGACGTTAGATCTACCTCTGGAAACACCATATATTTT
CDR3 protein: CASSLDVRSTSGNTIYF

clone size: NA
D gene: NA
J gene: TRBJ1-5
V gene: TRBV7-8
CDR3 DNA: TGTGCCAGCAGCTTATCAGGACGGAGTAGTCAGCCCCAGCATTTT
CDR3 protein: CASSLSGRSSQPQHF

clone size: NA
D gene: NA
J gene: TRBJ1-4
V gene: TRBV5-1
CDR3 DNA: TGCGCCAGCAGCTTGGGGACCGCAGGCGAAAAACTGTTTTTT
CDR3 protein: CASSLGTAGEKLFF